The present TCR beta chain was sequenced within a study of blood T cell repertoires in COVID-19. The table came from immunoSEQ multiplex PCR; TCRdb's copy has only in-frame clones and leaves some out. The table includes around 230,000 clones, 82% detected once. The sequencing input was peripheral blood. The sequence was collected from a woman aged 55-70 years with active or convalescent COVID-19.

CDR3: CASSQYRGAFF. CDR3 sequence (DNA): TGTGCCAGCAGCCAATACCGGGGAGCTTTCTTT. This rearrangement joins TRBV16 to TRBJ1-1; D remains ambiguous. Trimming left V 1 base short and J 10 bases short, with 7 bases between. Germline V gene sequence: CDR1 KGHSY, CDR2 FQNENV. The CDR3 consists of 11 residues.